This is a list of T cell receptor beta chains from one sample in a study of shared clonotypes between healthy human individuals. The protocol was immunoSEQ multiplex PCR, while the TCRdb copy is restricted to in-frame clones and leaves out a portion. This table holds under 2.5 million clones, about nine tenths found once. Material: naive CD4+ T cells from PBMCs. These receptors were collected from a man aged 18 to 35 in good health. Some clones in this sample may be carry-over from other donors' samples. CDR3s include the opening cysteine and the closing phenylalanine or tryptophan. D genes are given only for firm matches. Clone size is not always given. Where it is, it says once, few, many or a class for expanded clones.

J | size | D | V | CDR3 | DNA
TRBJ2-7 | - | - | TRBV14 | CASSLGRSYSYEQYF | TGTGCCAGCAGCCTCGGCAGGAGCTACTCCTACGAGCAGTACTTC
TRBJ2-1 | once | - | TRBV28 | CASSFMSREQFF | TGTGCCAGCAGTTTTATGAGCAGGGAGCAGTTCTTC
TRBJ2-6 | - | - | TRBV25-1 | CASTGETGSGANVLTF | TGTGCCAGCACCGGGGAGACGGGGTCTGGGGCCAACGTCCTGACTTTC
TRBJ2-1 | - | TRBD2 | TRBV7-8 | CASSPRGLAGDHEQFF | TGTGCCAGCAGCCCGAGAGGACTAGCGGGAGACCATGAGCAGTTCTTC
TRBJ1-1 | - | - | TRBV5-1 | CASSLRGRWTEAFF | TGCGCCAGCAGCTTGAGGGGAAGATGGACTGAAGCTTTCTTT
TRBJ2-2 | - | TRBD1 | TRBV9 | CASSVGRGSNTGELFF | TGTGCCAGCAGCGTAGGCAGGGGGTCGAACACCGGGGAGCTGTTTTTT
TRBJ2-7 | - | - | TRBV28 | CASSLRSEQYF | TGTGCCAGCAGTCTACGGTCAGAGCAGTACTTC
TRBJ1-4 | - | - | TRBV7-3 | CASSLRGRTTNEKLFF | TGTGCCAGCAGCTTAAGGGGGAGGACTACTAATGAAAAACTGTTTTTT
TRBJ2-1 | - | - | TRBV20-1 | CSARWLPGVF | TGCAGTGCTCGCTGGCTCCCAGGAGTCTTC
TRBJ2-6 | - | - | TRBV4-2 | CASSQDSDRWAGGVGANVLTF | TGTGCCAGCAGCCAAGATAGCGACCGGTGGGCTGGGGGTGTGGGGGCCAACGTCCTGACTTTC
TRBJ2-7 | once | - | TRBV11-2 | CASSRLQGTYEQYF | TGTGCCAGCAGCCGGTTACAGGGAACCTACGAGCAGTACTTC
TRBJ1-2 | - | - | TRBV5-8 | CASSYDSPFYGYTF | TGTGCCAGCAGCTACGACAGCCCGTTCTATGGCTACACCTTC
TRBJ2-2 | - | TRBD2 | TRBV12-5 | CASGSGTSGRNTGELFF | TGTGCTAGTGGTTCTGGGACTAGCGGGAGGAACACCGGGGAGCTGTTTTTT
TRBJ2-1 | - | TRBD2 | TRBV7-9 | CASSSSGTSGAYEQFF | TGTGCCAGCAGCTCTTCTGGGACTAGCGGGGCTTATGAGCAGTTCTTC
TRBJ2-2 | once | TRBD2 | TRBV10-3 | CATRGTSFAGSNTGELFF | TGTGCCACCCGCGGGACTAGCTTCGCGGGGTCGAACACCGGGGAGCTGTTTTTT
TRBJ1-2 | - | - | TRBV5-1 | CASSFNRRNGYTF | TGCGCCAGCAGCTTTAACCGACGGAATGGCTACACCTTC
TRBJ1-3 | - | - | TRBV18 | CASSPGVAGNTIYF | TGTGCCAGCTCACCAGGGGTCGCCGGAAACACCATATATTTT
TRBJ1-4 | once | TRBD1 | TRBV5-1 | CASSAGDRHNEKLFF | TGCGCCAGCAGCGCAGGGGACAGACATAATGAAAAACTGTTTTTT
TRBJ1-2 | few | - | TRBV6-5 | CASSPGNYGYTF | TGTGCCAGCAGTCCCGGGAACTATGGCTACACCTTC
TRBJ2-5 | - | - | TRBV10-1 | CAGSGGPQETQYF | TGCGCCGGCAGTGGGGGTCCCCAAGAGACCCAGTACTTC
TRBJ2-7 | - | TRBD2 | TRBV7-9 | CASSWREGAYEQYF | TGTGCCAGCAGCTGGCGGGAGGGTGCCTACGAGCAGTACTTC
TRBJ1-2 | once | - | TRBV9 | CASSRGHLNYGYTF | TGTGCCAGCAGCCGCGGACACCTCAACTATGGCTACACCTTC
TRBJ2-7 | once | TRBD2 | TRBV6-1 | CASKGREGLSYEQYF | TGTGCCAGCAAAGGGCGGGAGGGTCTCTCCTACGAGCAGTACTTC
TRBJ1-1 | - | - | TRBV29-1 | CSTRLGGAGNTEAFF | TGCAGCACCCGACTGGGGGGAGCGGGGAACACTGAAGCTTTCTTT
TRBJ2-7 | - | - | TRBV5-1 | CASSLAGTDYYEQYF | TGCGCCAGCAGCTTGGCCGGGACGGATTACTACGAGCAGTACTTC
TRBJ1-2 | once | - | TRBV28 | CASSFWGGRNYGYTF | TGTGCCAGCAGTTTTTGGGGGGGGAGGAACTATGGCTACACCTTC
TRBJ1-2 | - | TRBD1 | TRBV5-1 | CASSLGTGPNYGYTF | TGCGCCAGCAGCTTAGGGACAGGCCCTAACTATGGCTACACCTTC
TRBJ2-3 | - | - | TRBV6-1 | CASSEARARGGYF | TGTGCCAGCAGTGAAGCGCGGGCCCGAGGTGGGTATTTT
TRBJ2-2 | few | - | TRBV7-2 | CASSLAPGAGELFF | TGTGCCAGCAGCTTAGCGCCGGGGGCCGGGGAGCTGTTTTTT